Below are 24 T cell receptor beta chains sequenced from a single sample in a study of blood T cells in healthy people across ages. Using a J-beta primer mix together with a sample-barcoded 5' primer, a second PCR was run for about 7 to 12 cycles. TCRdb analysed the 5' RACE reads with MiXCR anew, one entry per CDR3 protein. In the table there are about 1.5 million distinct CDR3 sequences, approximately 40% of which are singletons. The specimen was blood. These receptors came from a woman under 30 in good health.

The chain couples TRBV20-1 to TRBJ2-7; D is possibly TRBD1 (6 bases). The germline V gene has CDR1 DFQATT and CDR2 SNEGSKA (reference sequence). The CDR3 contains 12 residues. V was clipped by 3 bases and J by 6 bases, with 12 bases between them. CDR3 DNA: TGCAGTGCTAGTCCGGGACACGGCGAGCAGTACTTC. Translating it yields CSASPGHGEQYF.

The CDR3 DNA sequence: TGTGCTAGTGGTTCCCCCCCGGGACAGGGGGCAAATGAGCAGTTCTTC. This sequence encodes CASGSPPGQGANEQFF. The J gene is TRBJ2-1, the V gene TRBV12-5, with 12 bases identical to TRBD1. The V and J ends lost 4 bases and 7 bases, in that order; junction bases with no gene match: 8. This CDR3 spans 16 amino acids. Germline assignment: CDR1 LGHNT and CDR2 FRNRAP.

This clonotype was detected once. The chain couples TRBV20-1 to TRBJ2-7, with a possible D match to TRBD2 (6 bases). Germline V gene sequence: CDR1 DFQATT, CDR2 SNEGSKA (reference sequence). V dropped 5 bases and J dropped 8 bases, with 19 bases sitting between them. The CDR3 totals 13 residues. CDR3 coding DNA: TGCAGTGCTCAAGACCTGGGGGGAGCAAAGCAGTACTTC. Its translation is CSAQDLGGAKQYF.

This chain uses TRBV6-1 with TRBJ2-1; no clear D. Germline CDR1 MNHNS, CDR2 SASEGT. The CDR3 runs to 11 residues. Trimming removed 6 bases from V and 14 bases from J, with 14 bases in between. CDR3 in amino acids: CASSSDYFKFF. In DNA form, the CDR3 reads TGTGCCAGCAGCTCCGATTATTTCAAGTTCTTC.

In this sample, this clonotype turned up a few times. J is TRBJ1-4 and V is TRBV6-6; 8 bases are shared with TRBD1. Germline CDR1 and CDR2: MNHNY and SVGAGI (reference sequence). V trimming: 2 bases; J trimming: 0 bases; junction bases outside the gene matches: 5. The CDR3 has 17 amino acids. The CDR3: CASSYETGGTTNEKLFF. CDR3 bases: TGTGCCAGCAGTTACGAAACAGGGGGAACAACTAATGAAAAACTGTTTTTT.

To note about this clonotype: The conserved closing phenylalanine or tryptophan is absent in this CDR3, likely reflecting a read error. The chain couples TRBV29-1 to TRBJ2-7, with TRBD2 matching 11 bases. The CDR3 has 14 amino acids. J gave up 2 bases and V 7 bases, and 7 bases lay outside the gene matches. Germline CDR1 is SQVTM and CDR2 is ANQGSEA. The CDR3 here is CSARLAGSTYEQYS. The CDR3 region has the DNA TGCAGCGCACGACTAGCGGGATCAACCTACGAGCAGTACTCC.

The rearrangement joins TRBV9 to TRBJ2-7; the D gene is possibly TRBD1 (6 bases). The CDR3 is made up of 14 amino acids. V was pared by 4 bases and J by 2 bases, with 13 bases between. Germline lookup yields CDR1 SGDLS and CDR2 YYNGEE. The CDR3 region is CASSSGTTTYEQYF. The CDR3 nucleotides read TGTGCCAGCAGCTCCGGGACAACGACCTACGAGCAGTACTTC. Full variable domain (remainder filled in from reference TRBV9 and TRBJ2-7): DSGVTQTPKHLITATGQRVTLRCSPRSGDLSVYWYQQSLDQGLQFLIQYYNGEERAKGNILERFSAQQFPDLHSELNLSSLELGDSALYFCASSSGTTTYEQYFGPGTRLTVT.

A few counts support this clonotype. V and J are TRBV4-1 and TRBJ2-7; possibly TRBD2 for D (5 bases). V was pared by 1 base and J by 3 bases, with 13 bases between. The germline V gene encodes CDR1 MGHRA and CDR2 YSYEKL. The CDR3 covers 15 residues. This chain's CDR3 is CASSQGISGNYEQYF. DNA of the CDR3: TGCGCCAGCAGCCAAGGGATTTCGGGAAACTACGAGCAGTACTTC.

The table lists this clonotype with a few counts. The chain is built from TRBV3-1 and TRBJ2-1; D might be TRBD1 or TRBD2, each matching 5 bases. Germline values: CDR1 LGHDT, CDR2 YNNKEL (reference sequence). V was shortened by 1 base and J by 3 bases, with 19 bases between the two germline ends. The CDR3 length is 18 residues. DNA for the CDR3: TGTGCCAGCAGCCAAGTCAGACCCCGGGGCGGTTTCTACAATGAGCAGTTCTTC. It codes for CASSQVRPRGGFYNEQFF.

The V and J genes are TRBV10-2 and TRBJ2-5, with D possibly being TRBD2 (5 bases). In germline, CDR1 is WSHSY, CDR2 SAAADI. V dropped 2 bases and J dropped 3 bases, with 13 bases sitting between them. The CDR3 totals 15 residues. CDR3: CASSELVGAEETQYF. The CDR3 bases are TGCGCCAGCAGTGAGCTAGTGGGAGCAGAAGAGACCCAGTACTTC.

This clonotype came up a few times. The rearrangement links TRBV5-1 to TRBJ2-1, with D uncertain. Deletions cut 2 bases from V and 6 bases from J, with 12 bases between. Germline V CDR1 and CDR2: SGHRS, YFSETQ. The CDR3 has 14 residues. The CDR3 region has the DNA TGCGCCAGCAGCTTCCACCTCTTGCCCAATGAGCAGTTCTTC. This translates into CASSFHLLPNEQFF.

The V and J genes are TRBV12-3 or TRBV12-4 and TRBJ2-3; 8 nucleotides line up with TRBD2. The CDR3 is 16 amino acids. V dropped 6 bases and J dropped 2; count of bases not matched to a gene: 10. The CDR3 sequence: CASSYTAGGATDTQYF. DNA for the CDR3: TGTGCCAGCAGCTATACGGCGGGGGGAGCCACAGATACGCAGTATTTT.

The rearrangement joins TRBV27 to TRBJ2-5; 9 bases fit TRBD2. The J segment lost 2 bases and the V segment lost 5 bases, leaving 9 bases of the junction unmatched. The germline V gene encodes CDR1 MNHEY and CDR2 SMNVEV (reference sequence). The CDR3 runs 16 residues. In DNA, the CDR3 is TGTGCCAGCAGTACCCGACTAGCGGCGTTACAAGAGACCCAGTACTTC. This encodes CASSTRLAALQETQYF.

In this sample, this clonotype turned up a few times. V gene TRBV10-3 combines with J gene TRBJ2-3, with D possibly being TRBD2 (5 bases). From germline, CDR1 is ENHRY and CDR2 SYGVKD. The V end was cut by 4 bases, the J end by 0 bases, with 14 bases between. This CDR3 spans 16 amino acids. CDR3 sequence reads: CAISVTSGSSTDTQYF. CDR3 in DNA: TGTGCCATCAGTGTAACCAGCGGATCGAGCACAGATACGCAGTATTTT.

The rearrangement uses TRBV27 and TRBJ2-1; 7 bases line up with TRBD1. V was clipped by 6 bases and J by 4 bases; unmatched bases: 9. CDR1 is MNHEY, CDR2 SMNVEV, per germline (reference sequence). This CDR3 region has 15 residues. The CDR3 sequence: CASSARGLGYNEQFF. In nucleotides, the CDR3 is TGTGCCAGCAGCGCAAGGGGGCTGGGATACAATGAGCAGTTCTTC.

This clonotype was recorded at least ten times. The rearrangement links TRBV4-1 to TRBJ1-5, with a possible D match to TRBD1 (6 bases). CDR3 length: 16 amino acids. The ends were cut back, 0 bases at V and 0 bases at J, with 9 bases in the middle. From germline, CDR1 is MGHRA and CDR2 YSYEKL. CDR3 in DNA: TGCGCCAGCAGCCAAGAGGGGGGCACTAGCAATCAGCCCCAGCATTTT. Its protein is CASSQEGGTSNQPQHF.

The chain combines TRBV27 with TRBJ2-7, with D tentatively TRBD2 (5 bases). The J call may be faulty, since TRBJ2-5 better matches the DNA end. The CDR3 spans 14 residues. Germline lookup yields CDR1 MNHEY and CDR2 SMNVEV (reference sequence). The CDR3 sequence: CASSLLGSSETQYF. As DNA, the CDR3 is TGTGCCAGCAGTTTACTGGGGAGTTCAGAGACCCAGTACTTC.

The rearrangement links TRBV15 to TRBJ1-2; possibly TRBD1 for D (6 bases). The V gene lost 0 bases and the J gene lost 5 bases, with 13 bases spanning the gap. Germline assignment: CDR1 LNHNV and CDR2 YYDKDF (reference sequence). The CDR3 is made up of 15 amino acids. DNA of the CDR3: TGTGCCACCAGCAGAGAGGCAGGGGAGTTGTATGGCTACACCTTC. Its translation is CATSREAGELYGYTF. Based on the CDR3 plus reference TRBV15 and TRBJ1-2, the full variable domain is DAMVIQNPRYQVTQFGKPVTLSCSQTLNHNVMYWYQQKSSQAPKLLFHYYDKDFNNEADTPDNFQSRRPNTSFCFLDIRSPGLGDTAMYLCATSREAGELYGYTFGSGTRLTVV.

The DNA of the CDR3 is TGTGCCAGCAGCCGGCTAGCCACCTTTTCCTACAATGAGCAGTTCTTC. Translated: CASSRLATFSYNEQFF. The V call is TRBV14, the J call TRBJ2-1, with D possibly matching TRBD2 (5 bases). CDR1 is SGHDN, CDR2 FVKESK, per germline. The CDR3 runs to 16 residues. Trimming removed 4 bases at V and 1 base at J, with 14 bases between.

The chain couples TRBV7-9 to TRBJ2-5; D call uncertain. The length of the CDR3 is 14 residues. Germline-derived CDR1 and CDR2 are SEHNR and FQNEAQ (reference sequence). V gave up 3 bases and J gave up 2 bases, with 10 bases separating them. CDR3 loop: CASSFPTWQETQYF. The CDR3 nucleotides read TGTGCCAGCAGCTTTCCTACCTGGCAAGAGACCCAGTACTTC.

This clonotype was counted many times. The genes are TRBV4-1 and TRBJ2-1, with 8 bases lining up with TRBD2. The junction had 8 bases not matched to a gene; V was cut back by 1 base and J by 9 bases. The germline V gene has CDR1 MGHRA and CDR2 YSYEKL. The CDR3 consists of 15 residues. DNA of the CDR3: TGCGCCAGCAGCCAAGCGCGGCGGGAGGACGGTGAGCAGTTCTTC. Translated: CASSQARREDGEQFF.

The chain couples TRBV20-1 to TRBJ2-7; 8 bases are a match to TRBD1. Germline V gene sequence: CDR1 DFQATT, CDR2 SNEGSKA (reference sequence). This CDR3 is 13 amino acids long. V shed 5 bases and J 5 bases; nucleotides not matched to a gene: 8. CDR3 in amino acids: CSAGPRGRDEQYF. CDR3 nucleotides: TGCAGTGCTGGCCCCAGGGGGCGCGACGAGCAGTACTTC.

J is TRBJ2-7 and V is TRBV10-3; no reliable D call. The CDR3 extends over 14 amino acids. Trimming removed 6 bases at V and 0 bases at J, with 12 bases between. Germline CDR1 ENHRY, CDR2 SYGVKD. CDR3: CAIRRDTRSYEQYF. Here the CDR3 DNA reads TGTGCCATCAGACGTGACACTCGCTCCTACGAGCAGTACTTC.

The rearrangement uses TRBV7-8 and TRBJ1-3; a possible D gene is TRBD1 (6 bases). Trimming pared 5 bases from V and 4 bases from J, leaving 15 bases between. The CDR3 covers 15 residues. Germline CDR1 is SGHVS and CDR2 is FQNEAQ. The CDR3: CASSLGTDRGNTIYF. CDR3 DNA sequence: TGTGCCAGCAGCCTAGGCACCGACAGGGGAAACACCATATATTTT. Supplemented by reference TRBV7-8 and TRBJ1-3, the full variable domain reads GAGVSQSPRYKVAKRGQDVALRCDPISGHVSLFWYQQALGQGPEFLTYFQNEAQLDKSGLPSDRFFAERPEGSVSTLKIQRTQQEDSAVYLCASSLGTDRGNTIYFGEGSWLTVV.